The 18 T cell receptor beta chains reported below all come from one sample, sequenced in a study of technical replicates of blood from a handful of donors. Repertoires were generated with immunoSEQ multiplex PCR, while TCRdb's copy carries only in-frame clones and drops some. This sample has fewer than 85,000 clones, with 85% to 95% found just once. The specimen was PBMCs. These receptor sequences come from a human donor in good health. Some clones in this sample may be carry-over from other donors' samples.

The rearrangement uses TRBV19 and TRBJ2-6, with 7 bases identical to TRBD2. Germline lookup yields CDR1 LNHDA and CDR2 SQIVND (reference sequence). The length of the CDR3 is 19 residues. The J segment lost 0 bases and the V segment lost 5 bases, leaving 13 bases of the junction unmatched. The CDR3 nucleotides read TGTGCCAGTAGTCGAGGGCGAAGCGGGACTGGCTCTGGGGCCAACGTCCTGACTTTC. The encoded protein is CASSRGRSGTGSGANVLTF.

The chain joins TRBV30 to TRBJ1-6; D ambiguous. V lost 6 bases and J lost 4, with 10 bases in between. Germline V lookup: CDR1 GTSNPN, CDR2 SVGIG (reference sequence). The CDR3 sequence is 13 residues long. CDR3 region: CACRGEYNSPLHF. CDR3 DNA sequence: TGTGCCTGCCGGGGAGAGTATAATTCACCCCTCCACTTT.

The chain links TRBV25-1 to TRBJ2-5, with 7 bases aligning to TRBD2. Germline assignment: CDR1 MGHDK and CDR2 SYGVNS. The CDR3 covers 15 residues. Trimming cost V 4 bases and J 5 bases; bases outside gene matches: 10. CDR3 in DNA: TGTGCCAGCAGTGTGCGACTAGCTGTTGGGGAGACCCAGTACTTC. Translated, it gives CASSVRLAVGETQYF. Full variable domain (rest looked up from reference TRBV25-1 and TRBJ2-5): EADIYQTPRYLVIGTGKKITLECSQTMGHDKMYWYQQDPGMELHLIHYSYGVNSTEKGDLSSESTVSRIRTEHFPLTLESARPSHTSQYLCASSVRLAVGETQYFGPGTRLLVL.

V is TRBV10-3 and J is TRBJ2-7, with 9 nucleotides matching TRBD2. J gave up 2 bases and V 2 bases, and 7 bases lay outside the gene matches. The CDR3 contains 16 residues. The V gene's germline CDR1 is ENHRY and CDR2 SYGVKD. Here the CDR3 DNA reads TGTGCCATCAGTGAGCCTACTAGCGGGTCGCCCTACGAGCAGTACTTC. Protein: CAISEPTSGSPYEQYF.

The rearrangement links TRBV15 to TRBJ2-7; D is perhaps TRBD1 (5 bases). Trimming took 7 bases from V and 4 from J, leaving 14 bases between them. The CDR3 is 13 residues long. CDR1 LNHNV and CDR2 YYDKDF come from the germline V gene (reference sequence). The CDR3 nucleotides read TGTGCCACCATGTCCACCACAGGATACGAGCAGTACTTC. It yields the protein CATMSTTGYEQYF.

This chain connects TRBV4-3 to TRBJ2-1; D uncertain. The CDR3 runs to 15 residues. V dropped 4 bases and J dropped 4 bases, with 14 bases sitting between them. CDR1 is LGHNA, CDR2 YSLEER, per germline. The CDR3 DNA reads TGCGCCAGCAGCCCGAGTAGCTCCCTGTACAATGAGCAGTTCTTC. It translates to CASSPSSSLYNEQFF.

This chain uses TRBV6-1 with TRBJ1-1; 8 nucleotides align to TRBD1. Germline V gene lookup returns CDR1 MNHNS and CDR2 SASEGT. The CDR3 spans 14 residues. After removal of 3 bases from V and 4 bases from J, the junction contained 4 bases not matched to a gene. CDR3 protein: CASSDSGGPTEAFF. CDR3 bases: TGTGCCAGCAGTGATTCAGGGGGCCCCACTGAAGCTTTCTTT.

The chain recombines TRBV30 with TRBJ2-5; D is uncertain. Trimming left V 4 bases short and J 7 bases short, with 10 bases between. The CDR3 length is 11 residues. CDR1 and CDR2 from the germline V gene are GTSNPN and SVGIG (reference sequence). CDR3 region: CAWNLGGTQYF. The DNA for the CDR3 is TGTGCCTGGAATCTCGGCGGGACCCAGTACTTC.

The chain is built from TRBV6-6 and TRBJ2-3; 12 bases are shared with TRBD2. The CDR3 consists of 16 residues. Trimming cost V 2 bases and J 5 bases; bases outside gene matches: 5. Germline assignment: CDR1 MNHNY and CDR2 SVGAGI (reference sequence). The CDR3 sequence is CASSYASGGGLDTQYF. In DNA, the CDR3 is TGTGCCAGCAGTTACGCTAGCGGGGGGGGATTAGATACGCAGTATTTT.

This clone has just a few counts. The rearrangement links TRBV6-4 to TRBJ2-1, with 10 bases identical to TRBD2. The CDR3 is made up of 16 amino acids. Germline loops: CDR1 MRHNA, CDR2 SNTAGT. Losses at the gene ends were 0 bases for V and 5 bases for J; bases not matched to a gene: 4. In DNA, the CDR3 is TGTGCCAGCAGTGACTCAAGCGGGGGGGACCACAATGAGCAGTTCTTC. This codes for CASSDSSGGDHNEQFF.

The chain uses TRBV7-9 and TRBJ1-3; 10 nucleotides align to TRBD1. This CDR3 has 14 residues. V trimming: 3 bases; J trimming: 8 bases; junction bases outside the gene matches: 4. CDR1 SEHNR and CDR2 FQNEAQ come from the germline V gene (reference sequence). The CDR3 is CASSFRDRGDTIYF. CDR3 DNA: TGTGCCAGCAGCTTCCGGGACAGGGGTGACACCATATATTTT.

Notes on this clone: An end of the junction differs from the germline gene, which may be a read error. The CDR3 loop reads CASSSGLAGGSRF. The CDR3 coding sequence is TGTGCCAGCAGCTCGGGACTAGCGGGAGGATCACGCTTC. The chain uses TRBV11-2 and TRBJ2-7, with 15 nucleotides matching TRBD2. CDR3 length: 13 amino acids. CDR1 and CDR2 from the germline V gene are SGHAT and FQNNGV.

This chain joins TRBV19 and TRBJ2-1; the match to TRBD2 covers 7 bases. CDR1 and CDR2 (germline): LNHDA, SQIVND (reference sequence). This CDR3 is built from 15 residues. J gave up 5 bases and V 5 bases, and 9 bases lay outside the gene matches. The CDR3 region has the DNA TGTGCCAGTAGTTTGTTAGGGACTACCAACAATGAGCAGTTCTTC. This codes for CASSLLGTTNNEQFF. The whole variable domain, filled in from reference TRBV19 and TRBJ2-1, reads DGGITQSPKYLFRKEGQNVTLSCEQNLNHDAMYWYRQDPGQGLRLIYYSQIVNDFQKGDIAEGYSVSREKKESFPLTVTSAQKNPTAFYLCASSLLGTTNNEQFFGPGTRLTVL.

The chain uses TRBV6-6 and TRBJ2-1; TRBD1 aligns across 7 bases. The CDR3 contains 14 residues. CDR1 MNHNY and CDR2 SVGAGI come from the germline V gene (reference sequence). V lost 4 bases, J lost 9 bases, and 9 bases stayed unmatched. The CDR3 DNA reads as TGTGCCAGCAGTTCCCAGGGACAGCCCTCTGAGCAGTTCTTC. Encoded protein: CASSSQGQPSEQFF.

The chain couples TRBV5-1 to TRBJ2-5; TRBD2 aligns across 7 bases. This CDR3 comprises 16 residues. Losses at the gene ends were 0 bases for V and 4 bases for J; bases not matched to a gene: 9. CDR1 is SGHRS, CDR2 YFSETQ, per germline. The CDR3 here is CASSLASSGLRETQYF. The CDR3 DNA reads TGCGCCAGCAGCTTGGCGTCTAGCGGTTTGAGAGAGACCCAGTACTTC.

V and J are TRBV7-2 and TRBJ2-1, with D possibly TRBD2 on 5 matching bases. The germline gives CDR1 SGHTA, CDR2 FQGNSA. The CDR3 sequence is 14 residues long. Trimming removed 1 base at V and 13 bases at J, with 17 bases between. The DNA for the CDR3 is TGTGCCAGCAGCTTAGAATACACCGGGATAACTCAGTTCTTC. Its translation is CASSLEYTGITQFF.

This rearrangement joins TRBV7-3 to TRBJ2-1, with a weak D call TRBD1 (6 bases). Germline CDR1 SGHTA, CDR2 FQGTGA. The V end lost 2 bases, the J end lost 4 bases, and 12 bases lay between the germline ends. The CDR3 is 15 residues long. CDR3: CASSLEVQGYNEQFF. The CDR3 coding sequence is TGTGCCAGCAGCTTAGAAGTACAGGGATACAATGAGCAGTTCTTC. The full variable domain, with the rest looked up from reference TRBV7-3 and TRBJ2-1, is GAGVSQTPSNKVTEKGKYVELRCDPISGHTALYWYRQSLGQGPEFLIYFQGTGAADDSGLPNDRFFAVRPEGSVSTLKIQRTERGDSAVYLCASSLEVQGYNEQFFGPGTRLTVL.

V gene TRBV7-9 combines with J gene TRBJ1-6; 8 bases line up with TRBD1. V shed 3 bases, J shed 8 bases, and the junction held 3 bases outside the gene matches. This CDR3 has 14 residues. Germline V gene sequence: CDR1 SEHNR, CDR2 FQNEAQ (reference sequence). The chain's CDR3 is CASSFLQGDSPLHF. CDR3 DNA sequence: TGTGCCAGCAGCTTTTTACAGGGGGATTCACCCCTCCACTTT.